The 32 T cell receptor delta chains in this list originate from one sample, sequenced in a study of in vitro expanded adult blood gammadelta T cells. These receptors lack a known antigen. Live CD3+ TCRgammadelta+ Vgamma9+ Vdelta2+ T cells were FACS-sorted after expansion. A one-day pulse of about 0.97 uM zoledronate was given to PBMC before three washes. The cells grew for approximately 14 days in culture, receiving fresh IL-2 every 3 to 4 days. TCRdb re-called the 5' RACE reads through CATT. The sample consists of 530 or so delta-chain clones, around a quarter of them appearing once. The starting material was gamma-delta T cells from peripheral blood expanded in culture, obtained from an in vitro culture stimulated with zoledronate. The receptor source for this set is an adult in good health.

J is TRDJ1 and V is TRDV2; 8 nucleotides match TRDD3. TCRdb gives no J gene; it was assigned here by matching the DNA to germline. The CDR3 covers 14 residues. CDR1 is GEAIGNYY, CDR2 EKD, per germline. V was pared by 7 bases and J by 3 bases, with 9 bases of the junction left unmatched. Here the CDR3 DNA reads TGTGCCTGCCGGGGGATAGATGGTGCCGATAAACTCATCTTT. Translating it yields CACRGIDGADKLIF.

A word on this clone: TCRdb's listed protein matches a much larger clone and diverges from this DNA's translation at residue 13, likely through a read error; the protein shown comes from the DNA. The rearrangement links TRDV2 to TRDJ1; 10 positions agree with TRDD3. The germline CDR1 and CDR2 sequences are GEAIGNYY and EKD. This CDR3 has 15 residues. CDR3 sequence (DNA): TGTGCCTGTGATCGCCTGGGGGATAGGTCCGATAAACGCATCTTT. This gives the protein CACDRLGDRSDKRIF.

Worth noting for this clone: Distinct nucleotide sequences in the sample also encode this CDR3. V is TRDV2 and J is TRDJ1; 13 nucleotides align to TRDD3. The J gene, left out of TCRdb, was set here by checking the DNA against germline. This CDR3 contains 18 residues. Losses at the gene ends were 2 bases for V and 5 bases for J; bases not matched to a gene: 13. Germline CDR1 reads GEAIGNYY; CDR2 reads EKD. The DNA for the CDR3 is TGTGCCTGTGACAAACTGGGGGATACGTCCCGTCCCCTTGATAAACTCATCTTT. It translates to CACDKLGDTSRPLDKLIF.

This clone showed up just a few times. This may be a read error, as it is one base from a much larger clone. The chain combines TRDV2 with TRDJ1, with D hard to call. The CDR3 is 16 amino acids. The germline V gene encodes CDR1 GEAIGNYY and CDR2 EKD. Trimming removed 5 bases at V and 0 bases at J, with 18 bases between. The CDR3 loop is CACGTLSEINTDKLIF. CDR3 nucleotide sequence: TGTGCCTGTGGCACTCTAAGTGAGATAAACACCGATAAACTCATCTTT.

The chain recombines TRDV2 with TRDJ1; 12 bases are a match to TRDD3. TCRdb lists no J gene, so it was determined here by aligning the DNA to germline. With 4 bases clipped from V and 4 bases from J, the junction kept 9 bases outside the gene matches. Per the germline V gene, CDR1 is GEAIGNYY and CDR2 is EKD. The CDR3 has 16 amino acids. The CDR3 reads CACDHVLGDTDDKLIF. The CDR3 region has the DNA TGTGCCTGTGATCACGTACTGGGGGATACTGACGATAAACTCATCTTT.

As regards this clone: A far larger clone is one nucleotide away, so this likely arose from a read error. The rearrangement uses TRDV2 and TRDJ3; the D gene is possibly TRDD3 (6 bases). Matching the DNA to germline supplied the J gene, which TCRdb does not give. The CDR3 covers 21 residues. Germline V gene sequence: CDR1 GEAIGNYY, CDR2 EKD. The germline V and J ends were trimmed by 3 bases and 0 bases, with 23 bases remaining between them. The CDR3 nucleotides read TGTGCCTGTGACCCCGCCCTTACTGGGAACCTTTACTCCTGGGACACCCGACAGATGTTTTTC. It is translated as CACDPALTGNLYSWDTRQMFF.

Turning to this clone: The TCRdb protein, from a much larger clone, departs from this DNA's translation at residue 12, likely by read error; the protein shown derives from the DNA. CDR3 sequence: CACDTLLGIRKSHDKLIF. The CDR3 DNA follows: TGTGCCTGTGACACGCTTTTGGGGATACGTAAGTCGCACGATAAACTCATCTTT. This chain links TRDV2 with TRDJ1; 9 bases map to TRDD3. The CDR3 covers 18 residues. Germline V gene data show CDR1 as GEAIGNYY and CDR2 as EKD. Germline trimming cut 1 base from V and 4 bases from J; bases unmatched to any gene: 15.

About this clone itself: Given a much more abundant clone one base away, this may be a read error. The J gene is uncalled and the V gene is TRDV2; the D call TRDD3 from the table was never checked on the DNA. CDR1 GEAIGNYY and CDR2 EKD come from the germline V gene. The CDR3 spans 13 residues. The DNA for the CDR3 is TGTGCCTGTGATTCATGGGGGCTCGATAAAATCATCTTT. It is translated as CACDSWGLDKIIF.

CDR3: CACDRLGESSWDTRQMFF. The CDR3 nucleotides read TGTGCCTGTGACAGACTGGGGGAAAGCTCCTGGGACACCCGACAGATGTTTTTC. The chain has TRDV2 and TRDJ3; TRDD3 matches 9 bases. No J segment appears in TCRdb, so it was assigned here by matching the sequence to germline. CDR1 and CDR2 from the germline V gene are GEAIGNYY and EKD. CDR3 length equals 18 residues. V lost 2 bases to trimming and J lost 0 bases; unmatched junction nucleotides: 4.

Comments on this clone: A far larger clone differs by one base, so this is likely a read error. This same CDR3 is encoded by further DNA sequences in the sample. V and J are TRDV2 and TRDJ1; TRDD3 agrees at 7 bases. The J gene, absent from TCRdb, was called here by matching the DNA to germline. V dropped 4 bases and J dropped 0; count of bases not matched to a gene: 7. The CDR3 has 15 residues. Germline values: CDR1 GEAIGNYY, CDR2 EKD. In DNA form, the CDR3 reads TGTGCCTGTGATAGAATGGGGGACTACACCGATAAACTCATCTTT. This codes for CACDRMGDYTDKLIF.

A single count supports this clone. A far larger clone is only one base removed, so a read error is likely. The genes are TRDV2 and TRDJ1; TRDD2 is a possible D gene (6 bases). Germline matching of the DNA provided the J gene here, since TCRdb leaves it blank. The CDR3 sequence is 20 residues long. CDR1 is GEAIGNYY and CDR2 is EKD in the germline V gene. Trimming shortened V by 0 bases and J by 1 base, and 26 bases separated the two germline ends. DNA of the CDR3: TGTGCCTGTGACACCGTTCGTGTCCTACACGCCGGGCCCGGCACCGATAAACTCATCTTT. Its protein product is CACDTVRVLHAGPGTDKLIF.

Of note for this clone: This DNA translates differently at residue 5 from the TCRdb protein, which is that of a much larger clone; a read error is likely, and the protein shown is the DNA's own translation. V and J are TRDV2 and TRDJ3; the D is unclear. Since TCRdb gives no J gene, matching the DNA to germline was used here to assign it. The CDR3 totals 18 residues. Germline values: CDR1 GEAIGNYY, CDR2 EKD. The germline V and J ends were trimmed by 3 bases and 0 bases, with 14 bases remaining between them. The CDR3 sequence: CACDPLKAGSWDTRQMFF. CDR3 nucleotide sequence: TGTGCCTGTGACCCCCTAAAGGCCGGCTCCTGGGACACCCGACAGATGTTTTTC.

To note about this clone: TCRdb pairs this DNA with a much larger clone's protein that differs at residue 10, likely a read error; the protein shown was translated from the DNA. The rearrangement joins TRDV2 to TRDJ1; 10 nucleotides align to TRDD3. In the absence of a J gene in TCRdb, the DNA was matched to germline to assign it here. CDR3 length: 15 amino acids. V lost 4 bases to trimming and J lost 3 bases; unmatched junction nucleotides: 7. The germline gives CDR1 GEAIGNYY, CDR2 EKD. CDR3 nucleotide sequence: TGTGCCTGTGATCGCCTGGGGGATAGGCCCGATAAACTCATCTTT. Translating it yields CACDRLGDRPDKLIF.

This clone was seen only a few times. A far larger clone is only one base removed, so a read error is likely. The V and J genes are TRDV1 and TRDJ1, with 13 bases aligning to TRDD3. This CDR3 spans 17 amino acids. J gave up 3 bases and V 6 bases, and 10 bases lay outside the gene matches. CDR1 is TSWWSYY and CDR2 is QGS in the germline V gene. The DNA of the CDR3 is TGTGCTCTTGGTGATACTGGGGGATACGGGAACCCCGATAAACTCATCTTT. This sequence encodes CALGDTGGYGNPDKLIF.

This clone is large in the sample. The chain carries TRDV2 and TRDJ1, with 13 bases aligning to TRDD3. Germline values: CDR1 GEAIGNYY, CDR2 EKD. The length of the CDR3 is 18 residues. Losses at the gene ends were 3 bases for V and 1 base for J; bases not matched to a gene: 10. DNA for the CDR3: TGTGCCTGTGACCCTCTTGTACTGGGGGATACGCGCACCGATAAACTCATCTTT. Encoded protein: CACDPLVLGDTRTDKLIF.

Turning to this clone: This may be a read error: a much more frequent sequence differs by one nucleotide. The sample holds other DNA sequences that translate to the same CDR3. The rearrangement joins TRDV2 to TRDJ1, with 10 bases matching TRDD3. The CDR3 runs 18 residues. Germline CDR1 GEAIGNYY, CDR2 EKD. With 3 bases clipped from V and 5 bases from J, the junction kept 17 bases outside the gene matches. CDR3 sequence reads: CACDGLGDKATRTDKLIF. The CDR3 DNA reads TGTGCCTGTGACGGGCTGGGGGATAAAGCAACGCGGACTGATAAACTCATCTTT.

This clone is termed medium-sized. Additional DNA sequences in this sample encode the identical CDR3. The rearrangement links TRDV2 to TRDJ2; 13 bases are shared with TRDD3. Unmatched junction bases numbered 18, after V lost 3 bases and J lost 6 bases. Per the germline V gene, CDR1 is GEAIGNYY and CDR2 is EKD. The CDR3 is made up of 20 amino acids. The CDR3 DNA reads TGTGCCTGTGACCCCGTACTGGGGGATACGCGGTCTTTTACCGCAGCACAACTCTTCTTT. Translated: CACDPVLGDTRSFTAAQLFF.

As to this clone: Possible read error: a much larger clone is one base away. Other nucleotide sequences from this sample produce the same CDR3. The chain employs TRDV2 and TRDJ3, with 7 bases lining up with TRDD3. The CDR3 has 21 amino acids. Germline V gene data show CDR1 as GEAIGNYY and CDR2 as EKD. The CDR3 nucleotides are TGTGCCTGTGACCCCGCCCTTACTGGGGACCTTTACTCCTGGGACACTCGACAGATGTTTTTC. It yields the protein CACDPALTGDLYSWDTRQMFF.

This clone was seen a few times. The amino acid sequence in TCRdb belongs to a much larger clone and departs from this DNA's translation at residue 10, likely a sequencing read error; the sequence shown is translated from the DNA. The V and J genes are TRDV2 and TRDJ1, with TRDD3 matching 10 bases. This CDR3 region has 15 residues. J lost 4 bases, V lost 4 bases, and 8 bases had no gene match. Germline CDR1 GEAIGNYY, CDR2 EKD. CDR3 nucleotide sequence: TGTGCCTGTGATCGCCTGGGGGATAGGTTCGATAAACTCATCTTT. Amino acid sequence: CACDRLGDRFDKLIF.

Turning to this clone: Since a far larger clone is one base different, this is likely a read error. This sample includes further DNA sequences coding for the same CDR3. Called V gene: TRDV2; the J gene was not called; the table's TRDD3 call for D was not verified on the DNA. This CDR3 is 19 amino acids long. The germline V gene encodes CDR1 GEAIGNYY and CDR2 EKD. The CDR3 reads CACDTIKVSGGPYTDKLIF. CDR3 bases: TGTGCCTGTGACACCATTAAGGTATCTGGGGGACCGTACACCGATAAACTCATCTTC.

This clone occurred a few times. A clone one base away is much larger, so this may be a read error. Different DNA sequences within this sample yield the same CDR3. The V call is TRDV2, the J call TRDJ1; the match to TRDD3 covers 7 bases. TCRdb offers no J gene call, so here the DNA was matched to germline to obtain one. The CDR3 loop spans 15 amino acids. CDR1 is GEAIGNYY, CDR2 EKD, per germline. DNA of the CDR3: TGTGCCTGTGACAGAATGGGGGACTACACTGATAAACTCATCTTT. Its translation: CACDRMGDYTDKLIF.

About this clone: This DNA's translation and the protein TCRdb lists, from a much larger clone, do not match at residue 10, likely due to a read error; the protein shown is translated from the DNA. The gene calls are TRDV2 and TRDJ1; 9 positions match TRDD3. The J gene, absent from TCRdb, was called here by matching the DNA to germline. V lost 0 bases to trimming and J lost 4 bases; unmatched junction nucleotides: 14. The germline V gene encodes CDR1 GEAIGNYY and CDR2 EKD. The CDR3 runs 18 residues. The CDR3 sequence is CACDTVSGGCASIDKLIF. The CDR3 nucleotides are TGTGCCTGTGACACCGTGTCTGGGGGATGCGCAAGTATCGATAAACTCATCTTT.

On this clone: A far more abundant clone sits one base away, making this likely a read error. The identical CDR3 is also encoded by other nucleotide sequences in the sample. V is TRDV2 and J is TRDJ3; 8 bases are shared with TRDD3. The CDR3 extends over 23 amino acids. V trimming: 0 bases; J trimming: 0 bases; junction bases outside the gene matches: 18. Germline CDR1 is GEAIGNYY and CDR2 is EKD. In DNA, the CDR3 is TGTGCCTGTGACACCCTAGATACTGGGGGTCCCCTACCCCCCTCCTGGGACACCCGACAGATGTTTTTC. Residues: CACDTLDTGGPLPPSWDTRQMFF.

For this clone: A far larger clone differs by one base, so this is likely a read error. Different DNA sequences within this sample yield the same CDR3. The V gene was identified as TRDV2, while no J gene was called. This CDR3 region has 15 residues. Germline V CDR1 and CDR2: GEAIGNYY, EKD. The CDR3 reads CACDTLSPYTDKLIF. DNA of the CDR3: TGTGCCTGTGACACTCTTTCCCCGTACACCGATAAGCTCATCTTT.

As to this clone: A read error is likely here: a far larger clone is one base away. In the same sample, other DNA sequences code for this CDR3. In DNA form, the CDR3 reads TGTGCCTGTGACCCCGCCCTAACTGGGGACCTTTACTCCTGGGACACCCGACAGATGTTTTTC. This encodes CACDPALTGDLYSWDTRQMFF. The chain links TRDV2 to TRDJ3, with TRDD3 identical over 7 bases. The J gene was missing in TCRdb and was found by matching the end of the DNA to germline. Germline CDR1 GEAIGNYY, CDR2 EKD. This CDR3 has 21 residues. J was trimmed by 0 bases and V by 3 bases; bases with no gene match: 16.

By sample fraction, this clone is large. The chain is built from TRDV2 and TRDJ1; TRDD3 matches 7 bases. The CDR3 runs to 13 residues. With V trimmed by 2 bases and J by 5 bases, 4 bases remained unmatched. CDR1 is GEAIGNYY, CDR2 EKD, per germline. The CDR3 region is CACDNLLGDKLIF. In DNA, the CDR3 is TGTGCCTGTGACAACCTACTGGGGGATAAACTCATCTTT.

This clone is classed as large. This sequence joins TRDV2 and TRDJ2; TRDD3 agrees at 8 bases. Germline CDR1 and CDR2: GEAIGNYY and EKD. J gave up 0 bases and V 3 bases, and 20 bases lay outside the gene matches. CDR3 length: 21 amino acids. Here the CDR3 reads CACDPVAPTNTGGALTAQLFF. DNA of the CDR3: TGTGCCTGTGACCCCGTCGCTCCTACAAATACTGGGGGGGCTTTGACAGCACAACTCTTCTTT.

By proportion, this clone is large. The V gene is TRDV2, the J gene TRDJ1, with 9 bases aligning to TRDD3. This CDR3 comprises 18 residues. V lost 3 bases to trimming and J lost 2 bases; unmatched junction nucleotides: 15. The germline V gene encodes CDR1 GEAIGNYY and CDR2 EKD. For the CDR3, the DNA is TGTGCCTGTGACTTACTATTTGGGGGGATACTTGCTACCGATAAACTCATCTTT. This gives the protein CACDLLFGGILATDKLIF.

A remark on this clone: One base separates it from a far larger clone, so it is likely a read error. As DNA, the CDR3 is TGTGCCTGTGACAGCTTACTGGGGAAGACTCCCCATCAGACCTCTTTGACAGCACAACTCTTCTTT. Translating gives CACDSLLGKTPHQTSLTAQLFF. The genes are TRDV2 and TRDJ2, with 7 positions matching TRDD3. TCRdb gives no J gene; it was assigned here by matching the DNA to germline. V trimming: 2 bases; J trimming: 0 bases; junction bases outside the gene matches: 23. This CDR3 is 22 amino acids long. The germline V gene encodes CDR1 GEAIGNYY and CDR2 EKD.

This clone ranks as medium-sized. The chain employs TRDV2 and TRDJ1; the D is unclear. CDR3 length: 17 residues. Trimming took off 0 bases at V and 0 bases at J, with 16 bases between the two ends. The germline gives CDR1 GEAIGNYY, CDR2 EKD. This chain's CDR3 is CACDTVGAPSNTDKLIF. The DNA for the CDR3 is TGTGCCTGTGACACCGTAGGGGCACCCTCCAACACCGATAAACTCATCTTT.

Details on this clone: Given a much more abundant clone one base away, this may be a read error. At the DNA level, this CDR3 is encoded by other sequences in the same sample as well. The chain combines TRDV2 with TRDJ1; a weak D match, TRDD3 (5 bases). This CDR3 spans 15 amino acids. The germline gives CDR1 GEAIGNYY, CDR2 EKD. CDR3 DNA sequence: TGTGCCTGTGACACCTGGGGCCCAAACACTGATAAACTCATCTTT. It encodes CACDTWGPNTDKLIF.

This clone is judged large. The genes are TRDV2 and TRDJ1, with D unclear. Looked up from germline, CDR1 is GEAIGNYY and CDR2 is EKD. The length of the CDR3 is 19 residues. V was pared by 3 bases and J by 0 bases, with 25 bases between. The CDR3 is CACDRLNTGAPKNTDKLIF. The CDR3, as DNA: TGTGCCTGTGACCGACTTAACACCGGGGCCCCAAAGAACACCGATAAACTCATCTTT.